The following is a T cell receptor beta chain sequence with its context. The sample comes from a study of blood T cells in healthy people across ages. With V trimmed by 4 bases and J by 3 bases, 11 bases remained unmatched. CDR1 SGHAT and CDR2 FQNNGV come from the germline V gene. The CDR3 loop spans 17 amino acids. A sample-barcoded 5' primer and a J-beta primer mix were used in a second PCR of about 7 to 12 cycles. TCRdb called the 5' RACE reads again in MiXCR, with one record for every CDR3 protein. There are roughly 1,700,000 distinct CDR3 sequences in the sample; roughly 28% occur only once, and about 7.7% lies in the top ten.

The sample consisted of blood. The chain carries TRBV11-2 and TRBJ2-2; TRBD1 agrees at 7 bases. This TCR was recovered from a woman between 25 and 40 years old in good health. The CDR3 coding sequence is TGTGCCAGCAGCTCACCTAGGGGGCGAGAGGACACCGGGGAGCTGTTTTTT. Amino acids: CASSSPRGREDTGELFF.